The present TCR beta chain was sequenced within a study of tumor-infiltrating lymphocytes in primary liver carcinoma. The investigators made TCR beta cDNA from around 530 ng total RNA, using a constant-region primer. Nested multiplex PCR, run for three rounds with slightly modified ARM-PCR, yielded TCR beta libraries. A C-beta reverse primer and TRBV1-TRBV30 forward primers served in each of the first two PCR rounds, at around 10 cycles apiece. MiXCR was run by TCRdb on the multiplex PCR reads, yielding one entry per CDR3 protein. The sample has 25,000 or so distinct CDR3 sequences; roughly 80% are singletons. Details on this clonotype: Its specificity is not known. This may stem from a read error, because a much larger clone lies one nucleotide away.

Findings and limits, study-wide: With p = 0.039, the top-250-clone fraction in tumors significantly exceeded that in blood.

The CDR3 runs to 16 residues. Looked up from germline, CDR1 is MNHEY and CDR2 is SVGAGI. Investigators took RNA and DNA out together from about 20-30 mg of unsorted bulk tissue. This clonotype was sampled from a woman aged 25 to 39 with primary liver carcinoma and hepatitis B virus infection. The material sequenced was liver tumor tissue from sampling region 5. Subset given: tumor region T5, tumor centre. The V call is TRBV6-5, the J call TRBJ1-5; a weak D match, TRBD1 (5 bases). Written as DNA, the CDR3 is TGTGCCAGCGGTTACTGGGGCTTAGGGGAAAATCAGCCCCAGCATTTT. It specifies CASGYWGLGENQPQHF.